This T cell receptor beta chain is drawn from a study of a mutant IDH1 vaccine in newly diagnosed glioma. Data came from immunoSEQ multiplex PCR; TCRdb stores just in-frame clones and leaves some out. The profile shows tens of thousands of clones, 82% of them singletons. The CDR3 loop spans 14 amino acids. Trimming removed 0 bases from V and 9 bases from J, with 12 bases in between. CDR1 is MNHEY and CDR2 is SVGAGI in the germline V gene. Time point here: baseline, week 1 (first vaccination visit). Treatment described: pre-vaccination baseline after standard-of-care therapy. The chain uses TRBV6-5 and TRBJ2-4; D uncertain. Sequenced material: PBMCs, taken from a glioma patient treated with radiotherapy, temozolomide or both. The sequence derives from a man under 40 with glioma. DNA of the CDR3: TGTGCCAGCAGTTACTCGACGGCAGGTCCCATTCAGTACTTC. Its translation: CASSYSTAGPIQYF.